This TCR beta chain stems from a study of blood T cell repertoires in COVID-19. This clone was observed a single time. The CDR3 length is 15 residues. Germline-derived CDR1 and CDR2 are SGHTA and FQGNSA. V was shortened by 4 bases and J by 4 bases, with 16 bases between the two germline ends. Methods used by the authors: Reference gene primer amplification in the assay estimated nucleated cell counts. The assay was immunoSEQ multiplex PCR, and TCRdb's table has in-frame clones only and misses some. V, J and clone size derive from that table, while D and trimming were established from the DNA sequence. The table has more than 95,000 clones, nearly 90% seen once.

Source material: peripheral blood. The clonotype originates from a man aged 50-60 years in a cohort sampled during active COVID-19. The V call is TRBV7-2, the J call TRBJ1-2; perhaps TRBD1 as D (6 bases). The CDR3 spells CASSWVGASVYGYTF. The DNA for the CDR3 is TGTGCCAGCAGCTGGGTGGGGGCGTCAGTCTATGGCTACACCTTC.